These 20 T cell receptor beta chains came from one sample sequenced in a study of T-cell memory formation after mild COVID-19 listed by TCRdb under 2021. The library came from 5' RACE. Sequencing was carried out with an Illumina NovaSeq 6000. The raw public reads went through TCRdb reprocessing: fastp at Q25, MiXCR clone calling, in-frame beta chains kept. A single entry per CDR3 protein holds the most common genes and DNA from its merged rows. Present in this sample are 350,000 to 500,000 distinct CDR3 sequences, around 22% of which were seen just once. The leading ten clones occupy over 10% of the sample. The sample comprised PBMCs or a T cell subset sorted from them (not recorded which). Receptors originate from an adult woman who had mild COVID-19 (a few samples of this study predate the infection). The sample titles of this study are shuffled in the database, so cell type and time point are left out; the donor was told from shared clones.

The V gene is TRBV2, the J gene TRBJ2-7, with TRBD1 matching 8 bases. Germline-derived CDR1 and CDR2 are SNHLY and FYNNEI. This CDR3 comprises 14 residues. V was pared by 4 bases and J by 5 bases, with 7 bases of the junction left unmatched. In DNA form, the CDR3 reads TGTGCCAGCAGTGTAGAGCGACAGGGGCACGAGCAGTACTTC. It yields the protein CASSVERQGHEQYF.

CDR3 sequence reads: CAWSVKGRQNTEAFF. CDR3 DNA: TGTGCCTGGAGTGTGAAGGGAAGGCAGAACACTGAAGCTTTCTTT. V gene TRBV30 combines with J gene TRBJ1-1, with D hard to call. The V end lost 0 bases, the J end lost 1 base, and 12 bases lay between the germline ends. This CDR3 is 15 amino acids long. The germline gives CDR1 GTSNPN, CDR2 SVGIG (reference sequence).

The table lists this clonotype with a few counts. DNA of the CDR3: TGTGCCAGCAGGGCGGGGGTTGATACGCAGTATTTT. This codes for CASRAGVDTQYF. The chain carries TRBV2 and TRBJ2-3; TRBD2 agrees at 7 bases. CDR3 size: 12 residues. The germline gives CDR1 SNHLY, CDR2 FYNNEI. With V trimmed by 6 bases and J by 6 bases, 3 bases remained unmatched.

This chain joins TRBV12-3 or TRBV12-4 and TRBJ2-3; D is possibly TRBD1 or TRBD2 (6 bases each). This CDR3 is built from 13 residues. Trimming removed 2 bases from V and 6 bases from J, with 9 bases in between. The CDR3 region has the DNA TGTGCCAGCAGTTTACGGGGGCGCGATACGCAGTATTTT. This gives the protein CASSLRGRDTQYF.

V gene TRBV4-2 combines with J gene TRBJ2-1; no definite D call. Germline V gene lookup returns CDR1 LGHNA and CDR2 YNFKEQ. The CDR3 totals 12 residues. V dropped 1 base and J dropped 9 bases, with 7 bases sitting between them. The CDR3 DNA sequence: TGTGCCAGCAGCCAAGTAGGGTCTGAGCAGTTCTTC. Residues: CASSQVGSEQFF.

The chain combines TRBV5-6 with TRBJ2-2, with D maybe TRBD2 (6 bases). Germline V gene lookup returns CDR1 SGHDT and CDR2 YYEEEE. The CDR3 covers 15 residues. Trimming pared 2 bases from V and 7 bases from J, leaving 15 bases between. In DNA, the CDR3 is TGTGCCAGCAGCTTAGTTGGAGGGGCGGTCGGGGAGCTGTTTTTT. Protein product: CASSLVGGAVGELFF.

This clonotype was detected a few times. The chain uses TRBV7-2 and TRBJ1-1; tentatively, D is TRBD1 (5 bases). Deletions cut 5 bases from V and 5 bases from J, with 15 bases between. The CDR3 spans 14 residues. The germline V gene has CDR1 SGHTA and CDR2 FQGNSA. In nucleotides, the CDR3 is TGTGCCAGCAGCCCCGACAGCTTCGGGACTGAAGCTTTCTTT. It codes for CASSPDSFGTEAFF.

The rearrangement joins TRBV4-3 to TRBJ2-1, with TRBD2 identical over 7 bases. This CDR3 comprises 16 residues. J gave up 4 bases and V 0 bases, and 6 bases lay outside the gene matches. The germline V gene encodes CDR1 LGHNA and CDR2 YSLEER. The CDR3 loop reads CASSQDRGSSYNEQFF. The CDR3, as DNA: TGCGCCAGCAGCCAAGATCGCGGGAGCTCGTACAATGAGCAGTTCTTC.

The chain joins TRBV3-1 to TRBJ2-5; the match to TRBD1 covers 8 bases. The CDR3 spans 14 residues. CDR1 LGHDT and CDR2 YNNKEL come from the germline V gene (reference sequence). V shed 4 bases, J shed 1 base, and the junction held 2 bases outside the gene matches. Here the CDR3 reads CASSPGQAQETQYF. In DNA, the CDR3 is TGTGCCAGCAGCCCGGGACAGGCCCAAGAGACCCAGTACTTC.

The CDR3 DNA sequence: TGTGCCAGCAGCTTAGGGGTCGGCGGAACAGATACGCAGTATTTT. Its protein product is CASSLGVGGTDTQYF. The chain carries TRBV11-2 and TRBJ2-3; D is uncertain. Germline V gives CDR1 SGHAT, CDR2 FQNNGV. The CDR3 loop spans 15 amino acids. The V and J ends lost 1 base and 3 bases respectively, with 11 bases between them.

This chain uses TRBV5-1 with TRBJ2-5, with D uncertain. In germline, CDR1 is SGHRS, CDR2 YFSETQ. V lost 0 bases to trimming and J lost 2 bases, with 11 bases between them. CDR3 length equals 15 residues. The CDR3 coding sequence is TGCGCCAGCAGCTTGGCCCATCAGCAACAAGAGACCCAGTACTTC. Its translation: CASSLAHQQQETQYF.

The chain links TRBV30 to TRBJ1-1; the D is unclear. The CDR3 totals 12 residues. Germline lookup yields CDR1 GTSNPN and CDR2 SVGIG (reference sequence). The V gene lost 1 base and the J gene lost 7 bases, with 10 bases spanning the gap. This CDR3 is CAWSAAGREAFF. The CDR3 coding sequence is TGTGCCTGGAGTGCGGCTGGACGTGAAGCTTTCTTT.

In its sample, this clonotype was seen many times. The chain couples TRBV5-1 to TRBJ2-2; 11 bases align to TRBD1. The V segment lost 0 bases and the J segment 6 bases; nucleotides outside the gene matches: 7. Germline-derived CDR1 and CDR2 are SGHRS and YFSETQ. This CDR3 spans 17 amino acids. For the CDR3, the DNA is TGCGCCAGCAGCTTGGACCTACCGGGACAGGGGGCCGGGGAGCTGTTTTTT. Protein product: CASSLDLPGQGAGELFF.

The V call is TRBV5-1, the J call TRBJ1-1; 7 nucleotides match TRBD1. V was clipped by 3 bases and J by 4 bases; unmatched bases: 18. The CDR3 totals 18 residues. The V gene's germline CDR1 is SGHRS and CDR2 YFSETQ. CDR3 coding DNA: TGCGCCAGCAGCTCTCTTGGGGCAGGGGGAGAGGAGACCACTGAAGCTTTCTTT. Protein product: CASSSLGAGGEETTEAFF.

The V gene is TRBV4-1, the J gene TRBJ2-7; 7 bases align to TRBD1. CDR1 and CDR2 from the germline V gene are MGHRA and YSYEKL. The V gene end was trimmed by 1 base and the J gene end by 6 bases; junction bases not matched to a gene: 3. The CDR3 is made up of 13 amino acids. This CDR3 reads CASSQGTGPEQYF. The CDR3 DNA sequence: TGCGCCAGCAGCCAAGGGACAGGCCCCGAGCAGTACTTC.

This clonotype turned up a few times. The genes are TRBV4-3 and TRBJ2-1, with TRBD2 matching 14 bases. The ends lost 3 bases at V and 3 bases at J; junction bases unmatched: 10. The CDR3 has 19 amino acids. The germline gives CDR1 LGHNA, CDR2 YSLEER. CDR3 protein: CASSQAPGLAGVGYNEQFF. CDR3 coding DNA: TGCGCCAGCAGCCAGGCTCCGGGACTAGCGGGAGTTGGCTACAATGAGCAGTTCTTC.

This chain connects TRBV29-1 to TRBJ2-7; a weak D match, TRBD1 (7 bases). Trimming removed 5 bases from V and 0 bases from J, with 14 bases in between. This CDR3 has 14 amino acids. Per the germline V gene, CDR1 is SQVTM and CDR2 is ANQGSEA. The CDR3 region has the DNA TGCAGCGTTCTTGGACAGGACTACTCCTACGAGCAGTACTTC. Encoded protein: CSVLGQDYSYEQYF.

This clonotype has a handful of counts. V usage is TRBV4-2 and J usage is TRBJ2-1, with TRBD2 matching over 10 bases. The CDR3 has 18 amino acids. The J segment lost 4 bases and the V segment lost 1 base, leaving 10 bases of the junction unmatched. CDR1 and CDR2 (germline): LGHNA, YNFKEQ. The CDR3 sequence: CASSQAEGTSGKYNEQFF. The CDR3 nucleotides are TGTGCCAGCAGCCAAGCCGAGGGAACTAGCGGGAAATACAATGAGCAGTTCTTC.

The chain carries TRBV6-6 and TRBJ2-7; D possibly corresponds to TRBD2 (6 bases). V was pared by 0 bases and J by 3 bases, with 12 bases between. The CDR3 is 15 amino acids. CDR1 and CDR2 (germline): MNHNY, SVGAGI (reference sequence). CDR3 in DNA: TGTGCCAGCAGTTACTCCCCGGGAGCAGGCTACGAGCAGTACTTC. Translation gives CASSYSPGAGYEQYF.

This sequence joins TRBV20-1 and TRBJ2-5; 9 bases fit TRBD2. Per the germline V gene, CDR1 is DFQATT and CDR2 is SNEGSKA (reference sequence). This CDR3 region has 18 residues. V lost 0 bases to trimming and J lost 1 base; unmatched junction nucleotides: 12. The DNA for the CDR3 is TGCAGTGCTAGAGATCTGGCGGGGGGGCTGAGGACCCAAGAGACCCAGTACTTC. Its translation: CSARDLAGGLRTQETQYF.